This TCR beta chain was observed in a study of CD8 T cells in ankylosing spondylitis. TCRdb passed the 5' RACE reads through MiXCR, listing each CDR3 protein once. The table shows tens of thousands of distinct CDR3 sequences, with over 5% occurring only once. Specimen: synovial fluid, either unsorted or a sorted T cell fraction (not recorded which). The TCR was taken from a male donor with ankylosing spondylitis.

The CDR3 DNA reads TGTGCCAGCAGTTACTCTCCTAGCGGGAGGGCGGATGAGCAGTTCTTC. Translated, it gives CASSYSPSGRADEQFF. The chain couples TRBV6-5 to TRBJ2-1, with 12 bases lining up with TRBD2. The CDR3 runs to 16 residues. The ends lost 0 bases at V and 8 bases at J; junction bases unmatched: 5. Germline assignment: CDR1 MNHEY and CDR2 SVGAGI.